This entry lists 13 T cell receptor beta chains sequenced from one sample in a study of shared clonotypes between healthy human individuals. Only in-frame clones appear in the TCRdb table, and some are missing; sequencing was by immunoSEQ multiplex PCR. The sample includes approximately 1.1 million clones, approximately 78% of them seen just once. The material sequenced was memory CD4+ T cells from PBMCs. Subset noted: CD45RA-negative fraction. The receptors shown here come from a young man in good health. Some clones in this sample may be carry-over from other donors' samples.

CDR3 sequence reads: CASSSGGWATEAFF. CDR3 in DNA: TGTGCCAGCAGTTCTGGGGGGTGGGCCACTGAAGCTTTCTTT. The chain joins TRBV28 to TRBJ1-1; D may be TRBD1 (5 bases). The germline V gene encodes CDR1 MDHEN and CDR2 SYDVKM. The length of the CDR3 is 14 residues. The V and J ends lost 4 bases and 4 bases respectively, with 13 bases between them.

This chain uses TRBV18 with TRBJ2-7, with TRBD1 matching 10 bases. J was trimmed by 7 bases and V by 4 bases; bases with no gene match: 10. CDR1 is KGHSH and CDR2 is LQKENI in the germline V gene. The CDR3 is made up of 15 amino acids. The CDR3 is CASSRNTGTGDEQYF. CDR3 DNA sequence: TGTGCCAGCTCACGAAACACCGGGACAGGGGATGAGCAGTACTTC.

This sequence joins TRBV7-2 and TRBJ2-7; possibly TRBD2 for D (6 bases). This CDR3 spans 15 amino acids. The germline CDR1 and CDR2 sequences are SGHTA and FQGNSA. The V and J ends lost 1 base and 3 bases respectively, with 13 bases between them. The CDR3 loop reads CASSLEAGSIYEQYF. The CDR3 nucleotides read TGTGCCAGCAGCTTAGAGGCCGGGAGTATCTACGAGCAGTACTTC.

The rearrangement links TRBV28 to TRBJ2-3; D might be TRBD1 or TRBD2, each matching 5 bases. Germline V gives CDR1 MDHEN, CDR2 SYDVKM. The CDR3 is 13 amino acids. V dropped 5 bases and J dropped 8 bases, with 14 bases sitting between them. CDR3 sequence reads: CASSPPNGGTQYF. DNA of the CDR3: TGTGCCAGCAGTCCCCCCAATGGGGGTACGCAGTATTTT. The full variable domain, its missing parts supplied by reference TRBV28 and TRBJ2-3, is DVKVTQSSRYLVKRTGEKVFLECVQDMDHENMFWYRQDPGLGLRLIYFSYDVKMKEKGDIPEGYSVSREKKERFSLILESASTNQTSMYLCASSPPNGGTQYFGPGTRLTVL.

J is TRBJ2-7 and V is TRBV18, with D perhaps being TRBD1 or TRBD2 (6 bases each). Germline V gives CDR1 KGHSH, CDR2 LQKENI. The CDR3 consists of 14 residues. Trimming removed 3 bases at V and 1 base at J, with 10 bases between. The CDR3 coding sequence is TGTGCCAGCTCACCGACGGGGGCTTCCTACGAGCAGTACTTC. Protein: CASSPTGASYEQYF.

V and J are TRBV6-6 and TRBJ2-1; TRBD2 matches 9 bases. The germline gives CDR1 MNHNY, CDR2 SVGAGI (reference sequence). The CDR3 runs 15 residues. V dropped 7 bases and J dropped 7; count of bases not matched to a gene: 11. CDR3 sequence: CASKSREGVGNEQFF. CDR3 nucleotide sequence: TGTGCCAGCAAATCGCGGGAGGGAGTTGGGAATGAGCAGTTCTTC.

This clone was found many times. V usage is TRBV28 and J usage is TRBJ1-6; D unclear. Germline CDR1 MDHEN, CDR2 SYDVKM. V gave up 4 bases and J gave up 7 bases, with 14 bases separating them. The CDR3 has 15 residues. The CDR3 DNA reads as TGTGCCAGCAGTTCCGACTCTACGGGGAATTCACCCCTCCACTTT. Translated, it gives CASSSDSTGNSPLHF.

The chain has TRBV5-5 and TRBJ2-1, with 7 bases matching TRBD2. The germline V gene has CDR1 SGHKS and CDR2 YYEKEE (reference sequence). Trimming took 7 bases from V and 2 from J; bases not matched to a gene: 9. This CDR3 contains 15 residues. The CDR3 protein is CASRGLAVAYNEQFF. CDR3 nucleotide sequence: TGTGCCAGCCGGGGCCTAGCGGTTGCCTACAATGAGCAGTTCTTC.

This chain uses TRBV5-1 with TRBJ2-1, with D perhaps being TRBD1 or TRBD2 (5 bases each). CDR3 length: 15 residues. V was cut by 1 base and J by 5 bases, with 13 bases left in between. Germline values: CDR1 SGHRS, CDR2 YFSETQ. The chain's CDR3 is CASSLWGSADNEQFF. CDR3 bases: TGCGCCAGCAGCTTGTGGGGGTCTGCGGACAATGAGCAGTTCTTC.

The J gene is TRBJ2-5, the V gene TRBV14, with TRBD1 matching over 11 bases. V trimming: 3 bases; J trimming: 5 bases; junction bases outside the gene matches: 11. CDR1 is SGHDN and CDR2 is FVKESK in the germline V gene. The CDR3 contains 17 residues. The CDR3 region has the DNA TGTGCCAGCAGCCACCTGGGACAGGGGGTTTATTTGGAGACCCAGTACTTC. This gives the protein CASSHLGQGVYLETQYF.

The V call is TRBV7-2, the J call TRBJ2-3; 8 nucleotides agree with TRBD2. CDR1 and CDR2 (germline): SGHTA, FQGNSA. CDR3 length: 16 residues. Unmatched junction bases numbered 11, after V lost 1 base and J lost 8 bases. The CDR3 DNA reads TGTGCCAGCAGCTTAGGTGGCGGGAGGAAGCAGGGTACGCAGTATTTT. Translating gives CASSLGGGRKQGTQYF.

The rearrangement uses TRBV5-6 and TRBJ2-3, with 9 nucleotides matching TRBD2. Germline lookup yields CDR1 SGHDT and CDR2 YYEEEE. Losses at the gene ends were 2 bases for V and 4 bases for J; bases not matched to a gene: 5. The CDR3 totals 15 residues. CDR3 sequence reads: CASSFAGGPADTQYF. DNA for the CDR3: TGTGCCAGCAGCTTCGCGGGAGGGCCCGCAGATACGCAGTATTTT.

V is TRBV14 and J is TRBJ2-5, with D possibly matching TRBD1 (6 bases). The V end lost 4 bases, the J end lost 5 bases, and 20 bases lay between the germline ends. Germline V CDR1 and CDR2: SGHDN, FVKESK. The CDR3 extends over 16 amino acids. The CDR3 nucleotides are TGTGCCAGCAGCCCGTCCGGGCCTGCCCAGGGGGAGACCCAGTACTTC. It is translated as CASSPSGPAQGETQYF.